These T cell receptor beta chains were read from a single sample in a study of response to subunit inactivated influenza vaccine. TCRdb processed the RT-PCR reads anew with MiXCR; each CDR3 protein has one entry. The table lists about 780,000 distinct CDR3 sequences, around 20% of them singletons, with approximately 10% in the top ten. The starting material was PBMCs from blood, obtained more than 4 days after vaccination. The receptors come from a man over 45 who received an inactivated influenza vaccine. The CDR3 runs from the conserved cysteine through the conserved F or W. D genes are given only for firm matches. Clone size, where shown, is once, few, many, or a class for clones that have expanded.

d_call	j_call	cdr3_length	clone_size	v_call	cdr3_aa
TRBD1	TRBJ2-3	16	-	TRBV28	CASSPPRGQGTDTQYF
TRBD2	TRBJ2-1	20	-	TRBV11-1	CASSLALGLAGPSSYNEQFF
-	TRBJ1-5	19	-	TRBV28	CASSLWGSWATRQSQPQHF
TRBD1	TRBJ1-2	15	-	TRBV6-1	CASSPNGQGGSGYTF
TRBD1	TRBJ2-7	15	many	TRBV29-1	CSVVVMGQGAYEQYF
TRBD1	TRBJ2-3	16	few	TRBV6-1	CGRADWRDRGHDTQYF
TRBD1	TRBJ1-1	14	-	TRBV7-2	CASSALGGIPEAFF
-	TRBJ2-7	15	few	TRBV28	CASSGLSELTYEQYF
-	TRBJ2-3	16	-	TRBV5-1	CASSLDTGARTDTQYF
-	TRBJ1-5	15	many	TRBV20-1	CSARGVGEVGQPQHF
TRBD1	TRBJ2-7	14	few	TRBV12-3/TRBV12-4	CASSFTGQGTSQYF
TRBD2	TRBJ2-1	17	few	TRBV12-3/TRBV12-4	CASSSGTSGRIYNEQFF
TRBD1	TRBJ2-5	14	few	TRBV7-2	CASKSNRGQETQYF
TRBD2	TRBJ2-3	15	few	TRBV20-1	CSARATSGSPDTQYF
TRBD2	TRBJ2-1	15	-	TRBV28	CASKWTSGGANEQFF
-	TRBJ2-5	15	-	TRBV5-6	CASSFIKQGWETQYF
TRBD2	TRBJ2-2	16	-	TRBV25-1	CASSFGLAGIGGELFF
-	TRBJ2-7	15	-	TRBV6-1	CASSEDPGSSYEQYF
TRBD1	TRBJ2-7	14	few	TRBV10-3	CAISVGTGGIEQYF
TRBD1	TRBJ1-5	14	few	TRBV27	CASSKTGFNQPQHF
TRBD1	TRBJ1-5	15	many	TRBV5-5	CASSFGGGASQPQHF
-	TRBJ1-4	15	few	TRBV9	CASSAHGGLGEKLFF
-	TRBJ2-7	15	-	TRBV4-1	CASSQNRDGSYEQYF
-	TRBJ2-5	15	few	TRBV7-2	CASSLARTVQETQYF
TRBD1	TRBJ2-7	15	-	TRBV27	CASSPRRTGTYEQYF
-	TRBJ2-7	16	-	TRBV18	CASSPYLPQGSYEQYF
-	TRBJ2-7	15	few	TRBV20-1	CSAGPRGFLIHEQYF
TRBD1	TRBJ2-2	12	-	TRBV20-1	CSGRQGPGELFF
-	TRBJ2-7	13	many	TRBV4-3	CASSQGGSYEQYF
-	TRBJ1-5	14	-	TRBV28	CASSPSALGKPQHF
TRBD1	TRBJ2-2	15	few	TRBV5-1	CASSVGQGGTGELFF
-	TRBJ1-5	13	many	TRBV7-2	CASRREGNQPQHF